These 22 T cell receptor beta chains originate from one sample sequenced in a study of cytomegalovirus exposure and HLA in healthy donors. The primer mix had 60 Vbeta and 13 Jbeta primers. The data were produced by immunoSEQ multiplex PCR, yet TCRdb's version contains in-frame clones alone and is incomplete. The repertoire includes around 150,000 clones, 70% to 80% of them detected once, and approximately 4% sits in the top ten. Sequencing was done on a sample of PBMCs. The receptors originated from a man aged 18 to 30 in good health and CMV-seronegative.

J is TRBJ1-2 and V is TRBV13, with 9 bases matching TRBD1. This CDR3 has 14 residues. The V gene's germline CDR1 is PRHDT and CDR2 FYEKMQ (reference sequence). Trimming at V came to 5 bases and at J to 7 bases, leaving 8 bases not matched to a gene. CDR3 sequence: CASSERDRVAGYTF. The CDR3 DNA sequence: TGTGCCAGCAGCGAACGGGACAGGGTGGCTGGCTACACCTTC.

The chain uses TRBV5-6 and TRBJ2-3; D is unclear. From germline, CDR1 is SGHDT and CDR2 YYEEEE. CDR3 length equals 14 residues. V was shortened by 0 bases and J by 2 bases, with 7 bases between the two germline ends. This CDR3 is CASSLDRFTDTQYF. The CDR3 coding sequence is TGTGCCAGCAGCTTGGATAGATTCACAGATACGCAGTATTTT.

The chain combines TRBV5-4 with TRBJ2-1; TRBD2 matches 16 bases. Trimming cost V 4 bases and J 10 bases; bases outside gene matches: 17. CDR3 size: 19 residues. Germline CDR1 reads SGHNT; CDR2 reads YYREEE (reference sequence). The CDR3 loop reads CASSTRLGTSGRALGEQFF. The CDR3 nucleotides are TGTGCCAGCAGCACACGGCTTGGGACTAGCGGGAGGGCCCTCGGGGAGCAGTTCTTC.

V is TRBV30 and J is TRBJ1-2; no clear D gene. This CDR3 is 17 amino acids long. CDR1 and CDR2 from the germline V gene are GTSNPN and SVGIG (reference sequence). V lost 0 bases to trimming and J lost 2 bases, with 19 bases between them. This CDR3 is CAWSVRADWRTNYGYTF. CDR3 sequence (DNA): TGTGCCTGGAGTGTCCGGGCCGACTGGAGGACCAACTATGGCTACACCTTC.

CDR3 amino acids: CASSLLGATNYGYTF. The CDR3 nucleotides are TGCGCCAGCAGCTTGTTGGGGGCGACGAACTATGGCTACACCTTC. The chain employs TRBV5-1 and TRBJ1-2, with D tentatively TRBD1 (6 bases). Trimming pared 1 base from V and 2 bases from J, leaving 12 bases between. There are 15 residues in the CDR3. The germline CDR1 and CDR2 sequences are SGHRS and YFSETQ. The variable domain in full, with the rest retrieved from reference TRBV5-1 and TRBJ1-2, is KAGVTQTPRYLIKTRGQQVTLSCSPISGHRSVSWYQQTPGQGLQFLFEYFSETQRNKGNFPGRFSGRQFSNSRSEMNVSTLELGDSALYLCASSLLGATNYGYTFGSGTRLTVV.

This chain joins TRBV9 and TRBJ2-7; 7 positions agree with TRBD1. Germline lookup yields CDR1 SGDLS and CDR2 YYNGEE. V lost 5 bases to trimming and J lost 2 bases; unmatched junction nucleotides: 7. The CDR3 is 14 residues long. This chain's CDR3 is CASSETGYPYEQYF. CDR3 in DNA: TGTGCCAGCAGTGAGACAGGGTACCCCTACGAGCAGTACTTC.

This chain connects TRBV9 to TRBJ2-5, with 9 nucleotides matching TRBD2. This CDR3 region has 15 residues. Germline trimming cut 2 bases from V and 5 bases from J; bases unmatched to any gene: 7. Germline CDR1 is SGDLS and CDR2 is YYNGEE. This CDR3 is CASSVRGGTWETQYF. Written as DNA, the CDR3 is TGTGCCAGCAGCGTGCGGGGGGGTACCTGGGAGACCCAGTACTTC. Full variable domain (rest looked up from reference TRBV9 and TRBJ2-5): DSGVTQTPKHLITATGQRVTLRCSPRSGDLSVYWYQQSLDQGLQFLIQYYNGEERAKGNILERFSAQQFPDLHSELNLSSLELGDSALYFCASSVRGGTWETQYFGPGTRLLVL.

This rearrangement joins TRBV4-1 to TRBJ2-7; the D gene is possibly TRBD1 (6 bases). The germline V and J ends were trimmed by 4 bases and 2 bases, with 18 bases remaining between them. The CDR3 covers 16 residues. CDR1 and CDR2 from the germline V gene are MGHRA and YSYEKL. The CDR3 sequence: CASSPSTGILTYEQYF. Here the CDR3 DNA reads TGCGCCAGCAGCCCCTCTACAGGGATTCTTACCTACGAGCAGTACTTC.

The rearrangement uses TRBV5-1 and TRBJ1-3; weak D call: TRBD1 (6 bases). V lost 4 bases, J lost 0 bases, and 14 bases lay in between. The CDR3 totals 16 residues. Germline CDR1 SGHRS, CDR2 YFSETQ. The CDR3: CASSPEGGLSGNTIYF. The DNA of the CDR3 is TGCGCCAGCAGCCCGGAGGGGGGGCTCTCTGGAAACACCATATATTTT.

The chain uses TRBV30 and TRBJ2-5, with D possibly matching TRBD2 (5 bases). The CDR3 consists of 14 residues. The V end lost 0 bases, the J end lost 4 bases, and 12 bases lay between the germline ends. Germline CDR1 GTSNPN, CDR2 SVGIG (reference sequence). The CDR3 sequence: CAWSVFSSGETQYF. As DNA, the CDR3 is TGTGCCTGGAGTGTCTTTTCCAGCGGAGAGACCCAGTACTTC.

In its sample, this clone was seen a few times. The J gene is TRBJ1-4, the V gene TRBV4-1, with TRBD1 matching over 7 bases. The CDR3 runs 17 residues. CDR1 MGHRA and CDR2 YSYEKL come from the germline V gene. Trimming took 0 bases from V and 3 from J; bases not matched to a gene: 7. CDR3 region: CASSQDGGRGANEKLFF. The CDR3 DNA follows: TGCGCCAGCAGCCAAGATGGGGGCAGGGGGGCTAATGAAAAACTGTTTTTT.

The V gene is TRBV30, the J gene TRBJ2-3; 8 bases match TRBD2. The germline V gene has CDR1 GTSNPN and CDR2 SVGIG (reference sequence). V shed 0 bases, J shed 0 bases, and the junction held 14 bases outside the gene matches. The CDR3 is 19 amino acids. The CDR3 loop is CAWSVTPPLLAESTDTQYF. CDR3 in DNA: TGTGCCTGGAGTGTAACCCCCCCCCTACTAGCGGAGAGCACAGATACGCAGTATTTT.

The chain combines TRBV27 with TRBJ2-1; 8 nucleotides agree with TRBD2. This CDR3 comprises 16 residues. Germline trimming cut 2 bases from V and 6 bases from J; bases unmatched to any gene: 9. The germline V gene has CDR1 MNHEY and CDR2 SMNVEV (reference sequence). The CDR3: CASSLTPSGLGNEQFF. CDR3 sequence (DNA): TGTGCCAGCAGTTTAACTCCTAGCGGGTTAGGCAATGAGCAGTTCTTC.

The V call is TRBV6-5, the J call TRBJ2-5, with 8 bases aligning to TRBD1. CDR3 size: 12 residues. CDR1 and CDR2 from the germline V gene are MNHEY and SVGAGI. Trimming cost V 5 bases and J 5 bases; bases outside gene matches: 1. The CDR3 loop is CASSTGGETQYF. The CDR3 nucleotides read TGTGCCAGCAGTACAGGGGGGGAGACCCAGTACTTC.

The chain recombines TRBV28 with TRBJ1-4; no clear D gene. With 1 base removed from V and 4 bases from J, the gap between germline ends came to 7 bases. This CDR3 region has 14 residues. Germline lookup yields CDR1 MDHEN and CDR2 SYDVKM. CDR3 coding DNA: TGTGCCAGCAGTTTATCGGGGTTTAATGAAAAACTGTTTTTT. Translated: CASSLSGFNEKLFF.

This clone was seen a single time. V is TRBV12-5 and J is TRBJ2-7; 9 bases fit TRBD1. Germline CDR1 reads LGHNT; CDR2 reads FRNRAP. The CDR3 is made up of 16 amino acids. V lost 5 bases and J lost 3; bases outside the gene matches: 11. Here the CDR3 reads CASGPPRTGDGYEQYF. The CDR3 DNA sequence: TGTGCTAGTGGTCCCCCCCGGACAGGGGATGGCTACGAGCAGTACTTC.

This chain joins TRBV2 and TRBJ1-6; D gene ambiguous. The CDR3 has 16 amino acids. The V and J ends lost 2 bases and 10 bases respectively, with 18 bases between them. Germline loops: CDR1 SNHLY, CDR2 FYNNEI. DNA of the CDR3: TGTGCCAGCAGTGAAAGTGGCGGGGAAAGGGAATCACCCCTCCACTTT. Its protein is CASSESGGERESPLHF.

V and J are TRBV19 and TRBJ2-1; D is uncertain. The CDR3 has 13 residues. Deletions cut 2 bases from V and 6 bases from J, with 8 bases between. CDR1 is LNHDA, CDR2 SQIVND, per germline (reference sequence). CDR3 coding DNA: TGTGCCAGTAGTATACGGGTATTCAATGAGCAGTTCTTC. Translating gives CASSIRVFNEQFF.

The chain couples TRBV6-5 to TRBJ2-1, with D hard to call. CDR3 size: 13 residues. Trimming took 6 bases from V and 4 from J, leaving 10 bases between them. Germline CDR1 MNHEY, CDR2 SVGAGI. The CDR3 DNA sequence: TGTGCCAGCAGACGACCTAGATACAATGAGCAGTTCTTC. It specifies CASRRPRYNEQFF.

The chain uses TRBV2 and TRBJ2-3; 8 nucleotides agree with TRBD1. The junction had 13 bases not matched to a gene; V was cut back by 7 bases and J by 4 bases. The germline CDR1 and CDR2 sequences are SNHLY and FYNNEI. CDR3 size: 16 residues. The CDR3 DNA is TGTGCCAGCACCGACGGTACAGGGGGGTATGCAGATACGCAGTATTTT. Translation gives CASTDGTGGYADTQYF.

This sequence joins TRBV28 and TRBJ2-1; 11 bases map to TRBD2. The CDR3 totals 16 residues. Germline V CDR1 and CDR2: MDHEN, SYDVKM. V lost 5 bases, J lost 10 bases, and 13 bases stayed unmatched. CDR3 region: CASSEYSGRASSEQFF. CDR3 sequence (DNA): TGTGCCAGCAGTGAGTATAGCGGGAGGGCATCAAGCGAGCAGTTCTTC.

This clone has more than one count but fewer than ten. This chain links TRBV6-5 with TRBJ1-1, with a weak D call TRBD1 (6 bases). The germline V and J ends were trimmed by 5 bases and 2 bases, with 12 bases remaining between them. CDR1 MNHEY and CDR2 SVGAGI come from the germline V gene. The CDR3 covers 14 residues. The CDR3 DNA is TGTGCCAGCAGTCACAGACAGGCAAACACTGAAGCTTTCTTT. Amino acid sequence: CASSHRQANTEAFF.